This T cell receptor beta chain derives from a study of post-analysis software for immune sequencing data. This clonotype was seen at least ten times. Its specificity is unknown. Unique molecular identifiers featured in each of the TCR beta cDNA libraries. Each CDR3 protein is one row after TCRdb ran MiXCR on the PCR reads. The table has about 430,000 distinct CDR3 sequences, roughly 40% seen once; the top ten hold less than 8%. CDR3 size: 13 residues. V shed 7 bases and J 6 bases; nucleotides not matched to a gene: 8. Germline-derived CDR1 and CDR2 are SQVTM and ANQGSEA. Whole-study results and caveats: Higher frequency in patients than in controls was seen for roughly five TRBV segments, with TRBV5-6, TRBV5-1 and TRBV20-1 among them. Batch-matched samples strongly co-clustered by F measure. Diversity measured as normalized Chao1 was significantly lower in multiple sclerosis patients than in controls.

This TCR was recovered from a girl between 2 and 10 years old with multiple sclerosis. The sequencing sample was made of blood. The gene calls are TRBV29-1 and TRBJ2-7; TRBD1 matches 11 bases. As DNA, the CDR3 is TGCAGCGGCACCGGGACAGGGGGATTCGAGCAGTACTTC. Amino acid sequence: CSGTGTGGFEQYF.